The clone carrying this TCR beta chain occurred once. Per the original methods: Quantification of nucleated cells was approximated via reference gene primer amplification. Data came from immunoSEQ multiplex PCR; TCRdb stores just in-frame clones and leaves some out. D and trimming come from the DNA, and the V and J calls and clone size come from that table. The sample shows about 64,000 clones, over 75% of them seen only once. This entry is derived from a study of blood T cell repertoires in COVID-19. Study information: Collection of acute and convalescent COVID-19 samples took place in the United States, Italy and Spain.

The CDR3 sequence is 14 residues long. V lost 3 bases to trimming and J lost 4 bases, with 12 bases between them. The germline V gene has CDR1 SGDLS and CDR2 YYNGEE. The V call is TRBV9, the J call TRBJ2-3; D unresolved. Input material: peripheral blood. This receptor was taken from a woman aged 60-70 years with COVID-19, enrolled during active disease. This chain's CDR3 is CASSDPRHSDTQYF. For the CDR3, the DNA is TGTGCCAGCAGCGACCCCAGGCATTCAGATACGCAGTATTTT.